Given below is one T cell receptor (beta chain) in context. V lost 8 bases to trimming and J lost 1 base; unmatched junction nucleotides: 7. From germline, CDR1 is MDHEN and CDR2 SYDVKM. The CDR3 is 17 amino acids. In the original analysis: Reference gene primer amplification gave nucleated cell count estimates. Sequencing used immunoSEQ multiplex PCR; TCRdb keeps in-frame clones, though not all of them. D and trimming were read from the DNA, whereas the V and J calls and clone size are those reported in that table. The data contain some 250,000 clones, 80% to 90% of them singletons. The data belong to a study of blood T cell repertoires in COVID-19. Whole-study context: The samples span acute and convalescent COVID-19 from the United States, Italy and Spain. Nucleic acid was either cDNA or gDNA, and it came from T cells, B-cell-depleted T cells, or PBMCs.

The chain has TRBV28 and TRBJ2-5, with 16 nucleotides matching TRBD2. The receptor comes from a woman between 50 and 59 years old who had recovered from COVID-19. Sequences were obtained from PBMCs or T cells enriched from blood (not recorded which). The CDR3 region is CASAGTSGRALQETQYF. CDR3 nucleotides: TGTGCCAGCGCCGGGACTAGCGGGAGGGCCCTCCAAGAGACCCAGTACTTC.